This T cell receptor (beta chain) was obtained from a study of T cell clones after liver transplantation. About the study: Without induction therapy, subjects received standard immunosuppression until 12-24 months post-transplant.

This clone has a handful of counts. Only in-frame clones appear in the TCRdb table, and some are missing; sequencing was by immunoSEQ multiplex PCR. The sample holds more than 95,000 clones, more than 75% seen once. This CDR3 spans 17 amino acids. The germline gives CDR1 SGHDT, CDR2 YYEEEE. V dropped 1 base and J dropped 4; count of bases not matched to a gene: 9. J is TRBJ2-3 and V is TRBV5-6; 10 bases map to TRBD2. The source is a human donor who received a liver transplant. This sample comprised CD4+ T cells from blood, obtained before liver transplant. The CDR3, as DNA: TGTGCCAGCAGCTTGTATCCTAGCGGGAGATCGTCAGATACGCAGTATTTT. Amino acid sequence: CASSLYPSGRSSDTQYF.